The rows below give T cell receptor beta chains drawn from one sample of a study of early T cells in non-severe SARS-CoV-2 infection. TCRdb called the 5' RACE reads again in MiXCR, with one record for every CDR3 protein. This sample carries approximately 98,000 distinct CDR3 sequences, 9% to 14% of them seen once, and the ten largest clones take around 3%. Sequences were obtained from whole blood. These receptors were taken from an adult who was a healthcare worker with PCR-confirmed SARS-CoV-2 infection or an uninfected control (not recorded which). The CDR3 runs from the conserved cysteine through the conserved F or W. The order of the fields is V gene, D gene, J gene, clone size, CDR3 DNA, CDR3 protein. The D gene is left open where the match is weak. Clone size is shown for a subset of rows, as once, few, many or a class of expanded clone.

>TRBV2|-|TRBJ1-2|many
TGTGCCAGCAGTGAAGATCGACAAAGAGCTAACTATGGCTACACCTTC
CASSEDRQRANYGYTF
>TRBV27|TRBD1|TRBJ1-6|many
TGTGCCAGCAGTTTAGAGGGGGCGTGGGGTTCACCCCTCCACTTT
CASSLEGAWGSPLHF
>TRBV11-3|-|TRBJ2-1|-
TGTGCCAGCAGCTTAATGGGCGGAATCTACAATGAGCAGTTCTTC
CASSLMGGIYNEQFF
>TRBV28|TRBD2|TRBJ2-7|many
TGTGCCAGCACCCACCTGGGAGGGAGCGGAAGGTACGAGCAGTACTTC
CASTHLGGSGRYEQYF
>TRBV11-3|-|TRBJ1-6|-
TGTGCCAGCAGCTTGAATTCACCCCTCCACTTT
CASSLNSPLHF
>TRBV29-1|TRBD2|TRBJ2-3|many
TGCAGCGTTGGACTAGCGGGGCTCACAGATACGCAGTATTTT
CSVGLAGLTDTQYF
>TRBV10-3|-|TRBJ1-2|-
TGTGCCATCAGTGGGTCCGGAGGGGACGATGGCTACACCTTC
CAISGSGGDDGYTF
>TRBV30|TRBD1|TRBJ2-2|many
TGTGCCTGGAGTCCGGGACAGGGTTTCGGGGAGCTGTTTTTT
CAWSPGQGFGELFF
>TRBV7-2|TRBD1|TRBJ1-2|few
TGTGCCAGCAGCCCCCGGACAGGCTATGGCTACACCTTC
CASSPRTGYGYTF
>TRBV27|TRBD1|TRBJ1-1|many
TGTGCCAGCAGTTTTAGGGACAGGGTCACTGAAGCTTTCTTT
CASSFRDRVTEAFF
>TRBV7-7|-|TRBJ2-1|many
TGTGCTAGCAGCTTAGCGCTCGTCGCTGGGGAGCAGTTCTTC
CASSLALVAGEQFF